This TCR beta chain was recovered during a study of graft-versus-host responses after intestinal transplantation. Study at large: Every recipient underwent anti-thymocyte globulin induction, then tacrolimus and steroids for roughly 3 years.

The CDR3 covers 11 residues. Germline V gene sequence: CDR1 LNHDA, CDR2 SQIVND (reference sequence). The V gene lost 7 bases and the J gene lost 4 bases, with 4 bases spanning the gap. TCRdb's copy holds only in-frame clones and misses some; the assay was immunoSEQ multiplex PCR. The sample shows 86,000 or so clones, around 90% of them seen only once. In the case of this clone: Antigen specificity is unknown.

The J gene is TRBJ2-2, the V gene TRBV19; D remains unclear. The receptor's source is a human donor who received an intestinal transplant. The sequencing used unstimulated CD8+ T cells sorted from spleen or lymph node cells, collected before intestinal transplant. The CDR3 nucleotides are TGTGCCAGTATCAGCACCGGGGAGCTGTTTTTT. Residues: CASISTGELFF.